The 25 T cell receptor beta chains given below trace back to one sample, sequenced in a study of identical twins. TCRdb used MiXCR to reprocess the 5' RACE reads, holding one entry per CDR3 protein. This sample yields approximately 670,000 distinct CDR3 sequences, of which around 6% are seen a single time; roughly 1.8% belongs to the top ten. Sequencing input: naive T cells sorted from blood. These receptors came from a man aged 18 to 29 in good health.

This clonotype has a count of ten or more. This rearrangement joins TRBV20-1 to TRBJ1-3; 8 nucleotides match TRBD1. The CDR3 loop spans 14 amino acids. Trimming at V came to 1 base and at J to 3 bases, leaving 2 bases not matched to a gene. Germline V gene data show CDR1 as DFQATT and CDR2 as SNEGSKA (reference sequence). CDR3 protein: CSARGQGFGNTIYF. For the CDR3, the DNA is TGCAGTGCTAGAGGACAGGGGTTTGGAAACACCATATATTTT.

V usage is TRBV11-2 and J usage is TRBJ2-5, with a possible D match to TRBD2 (6 bases). V was clipped by 2 bases and J by 4 bases, with 14 bases between them. CDR1 and CDR2 from the germline V gene are SGHAT and FQNNGV. CDR3 length: 15 amino acids. The CDR3 region is CASSLWGGDGETQYF. Here the CDR3 DNA reads TGTGCCAGCAGCTTATGGGGAGGAGATGGAGAGACCCAGTACTTC. The variable domain in full, completed from reference TRBV11-2 and TRBJ2-5, reads EAGVAQSPRYKIIEKRQSVAFWCNPISGHATLYWYQQILGQGPKLLIQFQNNGVVDDSQLPKDRFSAERLKGVDSTLKIQPAKLEDSAVYLCASSLWGGDGETQYFGPGTRLLVL.

The rearrangement joins TRBV24-1 to TRBJ2-2, with a possible D match to TRBD1 (5 bases). CDR3 length: 16 residues. Germline CDR1 KGHDR, CDR2 SFDVKD. Trimming left V 5 bases short and J 2 bases short, with 14 bases between. The CDR3 protein is CATSAWSGSNTGELFF. The DNA of the CDR3 is TGTGCCACCAGTGCTTGGTCAGGGTCCAACACCGGGGAGCTGTTTTTT.

The rearrangement uses TRBV12-5 and TRBJ2-1; 11 bases align to TRBD2. The CDR3 extends over 16 amino acids. Germline CDR1 reads LGHNT; CDR2 reads FRNRAP. V dropped 5 bases and J dropped 6; count of bases not matched to a gene: 9. CDR3 protein: CASGPPGTSGSNEQFF. The CDR3 DNA reads as TGTGCTAGTGGTCCACCCGGGACTAGCGGTTCCAATGAGCAGTTCTTC.

This clonotype turned up a few times. The chain recombines TRBV2 with TRBJ2-7; D is undetermined. The V gene lost 3 bases and the J gene lost 5 bases, with 8 bases spanning the gap. In germline, CDR1 is SNHLY, CDR2 FYNNEI. CDR3 length: 12 amino acids. In DNA form, the CDR3 reads TGTGCCAGCAGTGAGTGGCTCCACGAGCAGTACGTC. Encoded protein: CASSEWLHEQYV.

This clonotype was seen more than once but under ten times. V gene TRBV9 combines with J gene TRBJ1-1; D ambiguous. Germline CDR1 and CDR2: SGDLS and YYNGEE. The CDR3 has 14 amino acids. V shed 0 bases and J shed 3 bases, with 9 bases lying between them. CDR3 DNA sequence: TGTGCCAGCAGCGTAGCAGGCCCCCACACTGAAGCTTTCTTT. Encoded protein: CASSVAGPHTEAFF.

This clonotype was recorded many times. The chain recombines TRBV5-1 with TRBJ1-1, with D perhaps TRBD1 (5 bases). Trimming removed 0 bases from V and 3 bases from J, with 9 bases in between. There are 14 residues in the CDR3. Germline V gives CDR1 SGHRS, CDR2 YFSETQ. In nucleotides, the CDR3 is TGCGCCAGCAGCTTGGCCGACAGCTACACTGAAGCTTTCTTT. It translates to CASSLADSYTEAFF.

This clonotype came up many times. V gene TRBV29-1 combines with J gene TRBJ2-3; 8 bases line up with TRBD2. The CDR3 contains 13 residues. Germline assignment: CDR1 SQVTM and CDR2 ANQGSEA. V shed 8 bases, J shed 0 bases, and the junction held 4 bases outside the gene matches. DNA for the CDR3: TGCAGCACCATAGCGGGAAGCACAGATACGCAGTATTTT. Protein: CSTIAGSTDTQYF.

In this sample, this clonotype turned up a few times. The CDR3 spells CASSLFLGLAGTLSSYNEQFF. The CDR3 coding sequence is TGTGCCAGCAGTTTATTTTTAGGACTAGCGGGAACCCTAAGCTCCTACAATGAGCAGTTCTTC. The chain combines TRBV27 with TRBJ2-1; TRBD2 matches 12 bases. Germline V gene lookup returns CDR1 MNHEY and CDR2 SMNVEV (reference sequence). The ends lost 1 base at V and 0 bases at J; junction bases unmatched: 13. CDR3 length: 21 amino acids.

The chain couples TRBV4-1 to TRBJ2-7; D may match TRBD1 or TRBD2 (5 bases each). V was clipped by 0 bases and J by 1 base, with 13 bases between them. The CDR3 has 16 amino acids. Germline V gives CDR1 MGHRA, CDR2 YSYEKL. The CDR3 sequence is CASSQENGTASYEQYV. Written as DNA, the CDR3 is TGCGCCAGCAGCCAAGAAAACGGGACGGCGTCCTACGAGCAGTACGTC.

J is TRBJ1-1 and V is TRBV14; D is unclear. Per germline, CDR1 SGHDN and CDR2 FVKESK. This CDR3 region has 13 residues. The ends were cut back, 2 bases at V and 3 bases at J, with 7 bases in the middle. CDR3 sequence: CASSQLPDTEAFF. CDR3 DNA: TGTGCCAGCAGCCAATTACCAGACACTGAAGCTTTCTTT. Based on the CDR3 plus reference TRBV14 and TRBJ1-1, the full variable domain is EAGVTQFPSHSVIEKGQTVTLRCDPISGHDNLYWYRRVMGKEIKFLLHFVKESKQDESGMPNNRFLAERTGGTYSTLKVQPAELEDSGVYFCASSQLPDTEAFFGQGTRLTVV.

This clonotype was found many times. The V call is TRBV28, the J call TRBJ1-2, with D possibly TRBD1 on 5 matching bases. The length of the CDR3 is 13 residues. The germline gives CDR1 MDHEN, CDR2 SYDVKM. V was trimmed by 5 bases and J by 3 bases, leaving 10 bases between them. The CDR3 loop reads CASSATVDYGYTF. The CDR3, as DNA: TGTGCCAGCAGTGCGACAGTAGACTATGGCTACACCTTC.

V usage is TRBV29-1 and J usage is TRBJ2-1; 9 nucleotides align to TRBD2. V shed 4 bases and J 7 bases; nucleotides not matched to a gene: 5. Germline assignment: CDR1 SQVTM and CDR2 ANQGSEA. The CDR3 runs to 13 residues. The CDR3 DNA follows: TGCAGCGTTGTAGCTAGCGGGAAAAATGAGCAGTTCTTC. It codes for CSVVASGKNEQFF.

This clonotype was picked up many times. The chain is built from TRBV7-7 and TRBJ2-2, with TRBD2 matching over 7 bases. Germline values: CDR1 SSHAT, CDR2 FNYEAQ (reference sequence). Losses at the gene ends were 0 bases for V and 4 bases for J; bases not matched to a gene: 5. The CDR3 sequence is 16 residues long. The CDR3 here is CASSLAREWSTGELFF. The DNA of the CDR3 is TGTGCCAGCAGCTTAGCGCGGGAGTGGTCCACCGGGGAGCTGTTTTTT.

This clonotype has only a few counts. The CDR3 region is CASSPRKGQETQYF. The CDR3 DNA reads as TGTGCCAGCAGTCCTCGTAAGGGACAAGAGACCCAGTACTTC. The chain joins TRBV27 to TRBJ2-5; the D is unclear. The CDR3 has 14 residues. Looked up from germline, CDR1 is MNHEY and CDR2 is SMNVEV (reference sequence). Trimming cost V 5 bases and J 2 bases, with 12 bases left between them.

This clonotype appeared many times. The rearrangement joins TRBV20-1 to TRBJ2-7; perhaps TRBD2 as D (6 bases). V was shortened by 1 base and J by 4 bases, with 20 bases between the two germline ends. Germline lookup yields CDR1 DFQATT and CDR2 SNEGSKA (reference sequence). This CDR3 is 16 amino acids long. The CDR3 DNA reads as TGCAGTGCTAGAGTCCCGACTAGGGCCGGGTCATACGAGCAGTACTTC. As protein: CSARVPTRAGSYEQYF.

In its sample, this clonotype was seen many times. The genes are TRBV29-1 and TRBJ2-3; 9 nucleotides line up with TRBD2. Germline loops: CDR1 SQVTM, CDR2 ANQGSEA. The trim removed 5 bases at V and 6 bases at J, leaving 9 bases unmatched. The CDR3 covers 14 residues. CDR3 residues: CSVLSGSIGDTQYF. CDR3 nucleotide sequence: TGCAGCGTTCTTAGCGGGAGTATTGGGGATACGCAGTATTTT.

This clonotype was found a few times. The CDR3 loop reads CASSTIINEQFF. The CDR3 coding sequence is TGCGCCAGCAGCACCATCATCAATGAGCAGTTCTTC. This chain links TRBV5-1 with TRBJ2-1; D gene unclear. CDR1 is SGHRS and CDR2 is YFSETQ in the germline V gene. Trimming took off 4 bases at V and 6 bases at J, with 8 bases between the two ends. The CDR3 is made up of 12 amino acids.

This clonotype has a count of ten or more. This chain uses TRBV7-2 with TRBJ1-1; D is ambiguous. CDR1 is SGHTA, CDR2 FQGNSA, per germline. This CDR3 comprises 13 residues. The V end lost 3 bases, the J end lost 11 bases, and 16 bases lay between the germline ends. The CDR3 DNA sequence: TGTGCCAGCAGCTTTCGAACCGCGGCGGAGGCTTTCTTT. Amino acid sequence: CASSFRTAAEAFF. Full variable domain (missing parts from reference TRBV7-2 and TRBJ1-1): GAGVSQSPSNKVTEKGKDVELRCDPISGHTALYWYRQSLGQGLEFLIYFQGNSAPDKSGLPSDRFSAERTGGSVSTLTIQRTQQEDSAVYLCASSFRTAAEAFFGQGTRLTVV.

V gene TRBV4-3 combines with J gene TRBJ2-1; a possible D gene is TRBD2 (6 bases). The CDR3 spans 14 residues. CDR1 is LGHNA and CDR2 is YSLEER in the germline V gene. The germline V and J ends were trimmed by 1 base and 9 bases, with 13 bases remaining between them. This chain's CDR3 is CASSQGVRRGEQFF. CDR3 coding DNA: TGCGCCAGCAGCCAAGGGGTTCGGAGGGGTGAGCAGTTCTTC.

V usage is TRBV7-9 and J usage is TRBJ1-3, with D possibly being TRBD1 (6 bases). The V gene's germline CDR1 is SEHNR and CDR2 FQNEAQ (reference sequence). The CDR3 loop spans 14 amino acids. V gave up 2 bases and J gave up 2 bases, with 7 bases separating them. The CDR3 loop is CASSLPGAGNTIYF. Here the CDR3 DNA reads TGTGCCAGCAGCTTACCAGGGGCTGGAAACACCATATATTTT.

This clonotype was seen many times. The chain uses TRBV30 and TRBJ2-1; possibly TRBD2 for D (5 bases). This CDR3 is built from 15 residues. V was shortened by 4 bases and J by 5 bases, with 18 bases between the two germline ends. Germline V CDR1 and CDR2: GTSNPN, SVGIG (reference sequence). The DNA for the CDR3 is TGTGCCTGGATTGAATTGGGAGTGGTCGACAATGAGCAGTTCTTC. This translates into CAWIELGVVDNEQFF.

This chain joins TRBV20-1 and TRBJ2-7; a possible D gene is TRBD2 (6 bases). V lost 0 bases and J lost 2, with 17 bases in between. The CDR3 loop spans 16 amino acids. From germline, CDR1 is DFQATT and CDR2 SNEGSKA (reference sequence). This CDR3 is CSARDLFSGGTYEQYF. In nucleotides, the CDR3 is TGCAGTGCTAGAGACCTCTTTAGCGGAGGTACCTACGAGCAGTACTTC.

This clonotype was seen at least ten times. V is TRBV12-3 or TRBV12-4 and J is TRBJ1-5; D call uncertain. Trimming took off 2 bases at V and 5 bases at J, with 7 bases between the two ends. There are 13 residues in the CDR3. CDR3 bases: TGTGCCAGCAGTTTACAGAGGGATCAGCCCCAGCATTTT. Translated: CASSLQRDQPQHF.

This clonotype was seen many times. The V and J genes are TRBV12-3 or TRBV12-4 and TRBJ1-3; 7 bases are shared with TRBD1. The junction had 6 bases not matched to a gene; V was cut back by 6 bases and J by 4 bases. The CDR3 sequence is 14 residues long. CDR3 nucleotide sequence: TGTGCCAGCAGCTCGCTGGGACAGGGAAACACCATATATTTT. It yields the protein CASSSLGQGNTIYF.